Listed below are T cell receptor beta chains from one sample, sequenced in a study of OX40 agonist ivuxolimab in advanced cancers. Some clones are missing from TCRdb's copy, which holds only in-frame ones; the method was immunoSEQ multiplex PCR. The data contain some 96,000 clones, roughly 90% of them seen just once; the ten biggest clones take up 0.5% to 0.65%. This sample comprised CD4+ or CD8+ T cells sorted from blood, obtained in a trial of the OX40 agonist ivuxolimab. Receptors originate from an adult with an advanced solid tumor such as melanoma, head and neck, liver or kidney cancer. Both conserved end residues are part of each CDR3. The D gene is left open where the match is weak. Clone size, where shown, is once, few, many, or a class for clones that have expanded.

CDR3nt: TGTGCCAGCTTGAGACAGCCTAACACTGAAGCTTTCTTT; CDR3aa: CASLRQPNTEAFF; d_gene: NA; v_gene: TRBV6-5; j_gene: TRBJ1-1; abundance: NA
CDR3nt: TGCGCCAGCAGCACCCGGACAGGGTCCTCGGGCGAGCAGTACTTC; CDR3aa: CASSTRTGSSGEQYF; d_gene: TRBD1; v_gene: TRBV5-1; j_gene: TRBJ2-7; abundance: NA
CDR3nt: TGTGCCAGCAGTGAGTACAGACGCAATCAGCCCCAGCATTTT; CDR3aa: CASSEYRRNQPQHF; d_gene: NA; v_gene: TRBV2; j_gene: TRBJ1-5; abundance: NA
CDR3nt: TGTGCCAGCAGTTTTTCACCGGGACAAACTAATGAAAAACTGTTTTTT; CDR3aa: CASSFSPGQTNEKLFF; d_gene: NA; v_gene: TRBV6-5; j_gene: TRBJ1-4; abundance: NA
CDR3nt: TGTGCCAGCAGCTTAGGGGTGGGGGAAGGTAGCAATCAGCCCCAGCATTTT; CDR3aa: CASSLGVGEGSNQPQHF; d_gene: NA; v_gene: TRBV11-2; j_gene: TRBJ1-5; abundance: NA
CDR3nt: TGTGCCACCAGCAGAGATAGGGACAGGGTTCATCAGCTGTTTTTT; CDR3aa: CATSRDRDRVHQLFF; d_gene: TRBD1; v_gene: TRBV15; j_gene: TRBJ1-4; abundance: NA
CDR3nt: TGTGCCAGCAGCTCCCGGATGGAGAACTATGGCTACACCTTC; CDR3aa: CASSSRMENYGYTF; d_gene: NA; v_gene: TRBV9; j_gene: TRBJ1-2; abundance: NA
CDR3nt: TGCGCCAGCATGGGTTCTACTAGCGGGTCGTATGAGCAGTTCTTC; CDR3aa: CASMGSTSGSYEQFF; d_gene: TRBD2; v_gene: TRBV10-2; j_gene: TRBJ2-1; abundance: few
CDR3nt: TGTGCCAGCAGTTACTCGCCCGGTAACACAGATACGCAGTATTTT; CDR3aa: CASSYSPGNTDTQYF; d_gene: NA; v_gene: TRBV6-6; j_gene: TRBJ2-3; abundance: once
CDR3nt: TGTGCCAGCAGTGGGACAGGGGGCGTGCAGACCCAGTACTTC; CDR3aa: CASSGTGGVQTQYF; d_gene: TRBD1; v_gene: TRBV6-1; j_gene: TRBJ2-5; abundance: NA
CDR3nt: TGTGCCAGCAGTTTATCTCGGGGGTCAGATACGCAGTATTTT; CDR3aa: CASSLSRGSDTQYF; d_gene: NA; v_gene: TRBV27; j_gene: TRBJ2-3; abundance: once
CDR3nt: TGTGCCAGCAGCACCGCCGGGCAGGGGACGTACAATGAGCAGTTCTTC; CDR3aa: CASSTAGQGTYNEQFF; d_gene: NA; v_gene: TRBV7-2; j_gene: TRBJ2-1; abundance: NA
CDR3nt: TGTGCCAGTTCAATGTGGTACTACAGTGAGCAGTTCTTC; CDR3aa: CASSMWYYSEQFF; d_gene: NA; v_gene: TRBV19; j_gene: TRBJ2-1; abundance: NA
CDR3nt: TGCGCCAGCAGCTGGAAGTATCGCTACGAGCAGTACTTC; CDR3aa: CASSWKYRYEQYF; d_gene: NA; v_gene: TRBV4-3; j_gene: TRBJ2-7; abundance: NA
CDR3nt: TGTGCCAGCAGTGCCGGCGGGGAGCTGTTTTTT; CDR3aa: CASSAGGELFF; d_gene: NA; v_gene: TRBV2; j_gene: TRBJ2-2; abundance: NA
CDR3nt: TGTGCCAGCAGCTCCGGTTCCTACGAGCAGTACTTC; CDR3aa: CASSSGSYEQYF; d_gene: NA; v_gene: TRBV5-4; j_gene: TRBJ2-7; abundance: NA